This entry lists 17 T cell receptor beta chains sequenced from one sample in a study of OX40 agonist ivuxolimab in advanced cancers. Libraries were prepared by immunoSEQ multiplex PCR; TCRdb keeps only in-frame clonotypes and omits some of them. In the table there are about 25,000 clones, around four fifths of which are singletons. This specimen consisted of CD4+ or CD8+ T cells sorted from blood, obtained in a trial of the OX40 agonist ivuxolimab. The receptors stem from an adult with an advanced solid tumor such as melanoma, head and neck, liver or kidney cancer.

The chain is built from TRBV11-1 and TRBJ2-6; D is tentatively TRBD1 or TRBD2 (5 bases each). Germline-derived CDR1 and CDR2 are SGHAT and FQDESV (reference sequence). The CDR3 sequence is 17 residues long. Deletions cut 5 bases from V and 0 bases from J, with 14 bases between. CDR3: CASSARDVSSGANVLTF. The CDR3, as DNA: TGTGCCAGCAGCGCCCGGGACGTAAGCTCTGGGGCCAACGTCCTGACTTTC.

To note about this clone: Distinct nucleotide sequences in the sample also encode this CDR3. The genes are TRBV9 and TRBJ2-7, with 10 bases that match TRBD2. The J segment lost 5 bases and the V segment lost 0 bases, leaving 5 bases of the junction unmatched. Germline-derived CDR1 and CDR2 are SGDLS and YYNGEE. The CDR3 extends over 15 amino acids. The CDR3 protein is CASSVGGLALDEQYF. The CDR3 DNA reads TGTGCCAGCAGCGTAGGGGGACTAGCGTTAGACGAGCAGTACTTC.

As concerns this clone: Other DNA sequences in this sample translate to the same CDR3. The gene calls are TRBV9 and TRBJ1-2; D gene unclear. The CDR3 is 14 amino acids. Per the germline V gene, CDR1 is SGDLS and CDR2 is YYNGEE. V lost 3 bases to trimming and J lost 2 bases, with 11 bases between them. CDR3 nucleotides: TGTGCCAGCAGCGCCCTTGGAGGGAACTATGGCTACACCTTC. Its protein is CASSALGGNYGYTF.

The count of this clone is one. The chain combines TRBV2 with TRBJ2-1, with D tentatively TRBD1 or TRBD2 (5 bases each). Germline V gene lookup returns CDR1 SNHLY and CDR2 FYNNEI. The CDR3 length is 14 residues. Trimming shortened V by 3 bases and J by 4 bases, and 10 bases separated the two germline ends. DNA of the CDR3: TGTGCCAGCAGTGATGGTGGGGGATACAATGAGCAGTTCTTC. It codes for CASSDGGGYNEQFF. Combining the CDR3 with reference TRBV2 and TRBJ2-1 gives the whole variable domain EPEVTQTPSHQVTQMGQEVILRCVPISNHLYFYWYRQILGQKVEFLVSFYNNEISEKSEIFDDQFSVERPDGSNFTLKIRSTKLEDSAMYFCASSDGGGYNEQFFGPGTRLTVL.

This clone ranks as medium-sized. The chain joins TRBV5-6 to TRBJ1-2; maybe TRBD1 (5 bases). The CDR3 has 14 residues. Germline CDR1 reads SGHDT; CDR2 reads YYEEEE. Trimming cost V 2 bases and J 7 bases, with 15 bases left between them. CDR3 nucleotides: TGTGCCAGCAGCTTCGGTGATCAGGGAAGTGGCTACACCTTC. Its translation is CASSFGDQGSGYTF.

J is TRBJ2-7 and V is TRBV30; D ambiguous. The germline CDR1 and CDR2 sequences are GTSNPN and SVGIG (reference sequence). CDR3 size: 13 residues. The V end lost 6 bases, the J end lost 4 bases, and 16 bases lay between the germline ends. For the CDR3, the DNA is TGTGCCTGCCCCGGGCTTACAACTTACGAGCAGTACTTC. This codes for CACPGLTTYEQYF.

The chain recombines TRBV4-1 with TRBJ2-1, with 7 bases aligning to TRBD2. Germline CDR1 and CDR2: MGHRA and YSYEKL. This CDR3 contains 16 residues. The J segment lost 6 bases and the V segment lost 4 bases, leaving 12 bases of the junction unmatched. The CDR3 loop reads CASSPRGRGTGNEQFF. As DNA, the CDR3 is TGCGCCAGCAGCCCTCGAGGGAGGGGTACGGGCAATGAGCAGTTCTTC.

This clone was observed a few times. The V and J genes are TRBV10-3 and TRBJ2-3; 8 nucleotides align to TRBD1. Unmatched junction bases numbered 4, after V lost 10 bases and J lost 4 bases. The CDR3 is 12 amino acids. Germline loops: CDR1 ENHRY, CDR2 SYGVKD. CDR3: CATLTGADTQYF. In DNA, the CDR3 is TGTGCCACGCTGACAGGGGCAGATACGCAGTATTTT.

The chain uses TRBV28 and TRBJ2-3; D remains unclear. The CDR3 loop spans 12 amino acids. Looked up from germline, CDR1 is MDHEN and CDR2 is SYDVKM. Deletions cut 3 bases from V and 6 bases from J, with 7 bases between. The CDR3, as DNA: TGTGCCAGCAGTTTTATGTCTGATACGCAGTATTTT. Protein sequence: CASSFMSDTQYF.

This rearrangement joins TRBV6-6 to TRBJ2-7; D possibly matches TRBD1 or TRBD2 (5 bases each). The V gene lost 8 bases and the J gene lost 6 bases, with 14 bases spanning the gap. Germline loops: CDR1 MNHNY, CDR2 SVGAGI (reference sequence). The CDR3 is 12 residues long. The chain's CDR3 is CASLGGTGEQYF. The CDR3 DNA follows: TGTGCCAGCCTTGGGGGAACTGGCGAGCAGTACTTC.

The gene calls are TRBV10-1 and TRBJ2-5; D is perhaps TRBD2 (6 bases). The CDR3 is made up of 14 amino acids. V gave up 0 bases and J gave up 2 bases, with 7 bases separating them. Germline V gives CDR1 WNHNN, CDR2 SYGVQD (reference sequence). The CDR3 DNA is TGCGCCAGCAGTGAGTCGGGAGGACAAGAGACCCAGTACTTC. Protein sequence: CASSESGGQETQYF.

The V gene is TRBV9, the J gene TRBJ2-7, with D possibly being TRBD1 or TRBD2 (5 bases each). Germline CDR1 and CDR2: SGDLS and YYNGEE. CDR3 length: 13 amino acids. V gave up 3 bases and J gave up 2 bases, with 9 bases separating them. The CDR3 loop reads CASSGGKAYEQYF. For the CDR3, the DNA is TGTGCCAGCAGCGGGGGGAAGGCCTACGAGCAGTACTTC.

The rearrangement joins TRBV5-1 to TRBJ2-6; 8 nucleotides align to TRBD1. Germline-derived CDR1 and CDR2 are SGHRS and YFSETQ. J lost 6 bases, V lost 3 bases, and 5 bases had no gene match. The CDR3 totals 15 residues. This chain's CDR3 is CASSWTGSEANVLTF. The CDR3 nucleotides read TGCGCCAGCAGCTGGACAGGGTCGGAGGCCAACGTCCTGACTTTC.

V usage is TRBV5-1 and J usage is TRBJ2-3; perhaps TRBD2 as D (7 bases). CDR3 size: 14 residues. CDR1 and CDR2 from the germline V gene are SGHRS and YFSETQ. Between the trimmed V and J ends, which lost 3 bases and 3 bases, there was a span of 11 bases. The CDR3 nucleotides read TGCGCCAGCAGCTGGGGGGGCGGGACAGATACGCAGTATTTT. This encodes CASSWGGGTDTQYF.

V usage is TRBV5-1 and J usage is TRBJ2-2; 9 bases are a match to TRBD1. CDR1 and CDR2 from the germline V gene are SGHRS and YFSETQ. The CDR3 extends over 17 amino acids. V was clipped by 1 base and J by 0 bases; unmatched bases: 4. CDR3: CASSLRGDRANTGELFF. For the CDR3, the DNA is TGCGCCAGCAGCTTGCGGGGGGACAGGGCGAACACCGGGGAGCTGTTTTTT.

The chain carries TRBV6-1 and TRBJ1-1; 9 bases fit TRBD1. Looked up from germline, CDR1 is MNHNS and CDR2 is SASEGT. This CDR3 spans 15 amino acids. Germline trimming cut 0 bases from V and 3 bases from J; bases unmatched to any gene: 2. The CDR3 spells CASSEAWTGDTEAFF. Here the CDR3 DNA reads TGTGCCAGCAGTGAAGCTTGGACAGGGGACACTGAAGCTTTCTTT.

The chain couples TRBV16 to TRBJ1-1; 8 nucleotides align to TRBD1. The CDR3 runs 13 residues. CDR1 and CDR2 (germline): KGHSY, FQNENV. Trimming took 4 bases from V and 4 from J; bases not matched to a gene: 2. CDR3 amino acids: CASSRQGTTEAFF. The CDR3 nucleotides are TGTGCCAGCAGCCGACAGGGGACCACTGAAGCTTTCTTT.